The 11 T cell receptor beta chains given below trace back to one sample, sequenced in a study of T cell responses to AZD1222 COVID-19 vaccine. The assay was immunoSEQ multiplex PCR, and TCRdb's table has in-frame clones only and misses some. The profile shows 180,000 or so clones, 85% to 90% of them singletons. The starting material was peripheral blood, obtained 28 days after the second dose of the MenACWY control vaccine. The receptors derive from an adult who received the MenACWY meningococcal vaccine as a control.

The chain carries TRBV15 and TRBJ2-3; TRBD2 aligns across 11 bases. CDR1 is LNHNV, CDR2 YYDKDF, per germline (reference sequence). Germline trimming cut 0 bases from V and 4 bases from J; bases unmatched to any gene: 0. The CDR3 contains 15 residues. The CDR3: CATSRETSGADTQYF. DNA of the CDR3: TGTGCCACCAGCAGAGAGACTAGCGGGGCAGATACGCAGTATTTT.

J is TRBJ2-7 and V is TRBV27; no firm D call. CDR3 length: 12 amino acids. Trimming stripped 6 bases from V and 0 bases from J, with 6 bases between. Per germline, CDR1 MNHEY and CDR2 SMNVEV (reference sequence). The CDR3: CASSHNSYEQYF. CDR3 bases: TGTGCCAGCAGCCATAACTCCTACGAGCAGTACTTC.

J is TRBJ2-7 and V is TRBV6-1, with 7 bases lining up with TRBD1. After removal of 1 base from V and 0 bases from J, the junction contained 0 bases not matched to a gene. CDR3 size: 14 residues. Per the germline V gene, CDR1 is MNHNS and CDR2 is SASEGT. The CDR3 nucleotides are TGTGCCAGCAGTGAAGGGACAGGCTCCTACGAGCAGTACTTC. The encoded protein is CASSEGTGSYEQYF.

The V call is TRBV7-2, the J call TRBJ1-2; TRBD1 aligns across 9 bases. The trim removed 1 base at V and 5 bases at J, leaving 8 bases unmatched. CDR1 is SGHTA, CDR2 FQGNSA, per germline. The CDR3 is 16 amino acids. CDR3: CASSLGSGTGMYGYTF. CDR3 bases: TGTGCCAGCAGCTTAGGCTCCGGGACAGGGATGTATGGCTACACCTTC.

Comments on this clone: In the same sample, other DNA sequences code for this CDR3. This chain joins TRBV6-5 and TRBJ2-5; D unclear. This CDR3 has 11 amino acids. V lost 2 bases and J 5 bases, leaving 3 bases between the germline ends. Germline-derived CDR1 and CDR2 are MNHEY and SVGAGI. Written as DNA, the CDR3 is TGTGCCAGCAGTTACGGGGAGACCCAGTACTTC. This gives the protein CASSYGETQYF.

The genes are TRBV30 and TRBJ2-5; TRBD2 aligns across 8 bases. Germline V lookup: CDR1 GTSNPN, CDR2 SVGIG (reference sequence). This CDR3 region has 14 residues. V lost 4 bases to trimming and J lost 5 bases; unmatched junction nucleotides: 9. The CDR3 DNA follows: TGTGCCTGGACGCCGGGAAGCGGGAGTGAGACCCAGTACTTC. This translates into CAWTPGSGSETQYF.

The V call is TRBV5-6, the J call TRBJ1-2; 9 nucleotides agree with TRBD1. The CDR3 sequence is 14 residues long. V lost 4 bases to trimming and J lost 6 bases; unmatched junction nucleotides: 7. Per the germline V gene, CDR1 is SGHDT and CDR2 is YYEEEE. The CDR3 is CASSIGQGQHGYTF. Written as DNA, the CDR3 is TGTGCCAGCAGCATAGGACAGGGGCAGCATGGCTACACCTTC.

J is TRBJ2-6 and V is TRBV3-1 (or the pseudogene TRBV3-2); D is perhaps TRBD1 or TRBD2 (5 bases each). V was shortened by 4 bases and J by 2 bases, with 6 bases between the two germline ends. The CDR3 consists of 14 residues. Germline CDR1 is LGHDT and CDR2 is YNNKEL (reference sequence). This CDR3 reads CASSRGTGANVLTF. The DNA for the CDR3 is TGTGCCAGCAGCCGGGGGACTGGGGCCAACGTCCTGACTTTC.

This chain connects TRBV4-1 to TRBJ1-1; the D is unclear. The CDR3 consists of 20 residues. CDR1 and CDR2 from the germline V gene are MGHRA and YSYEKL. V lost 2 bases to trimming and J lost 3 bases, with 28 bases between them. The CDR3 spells CASSQPVRTSGEGNHTEAFF. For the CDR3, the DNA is TGCGCCAGCAGCCAACCCGTCCGGACCTCCGGGGAGGGCAACCACACTGAAGCTTTCTTT.

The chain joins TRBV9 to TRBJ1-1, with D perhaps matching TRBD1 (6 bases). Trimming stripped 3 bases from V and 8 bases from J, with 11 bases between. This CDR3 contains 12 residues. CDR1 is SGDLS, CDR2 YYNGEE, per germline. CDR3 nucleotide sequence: TGTGCCAGCAGCGCTGGCACAGGGGAAGCTTTCTTT. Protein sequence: CASSAGTGEAFF. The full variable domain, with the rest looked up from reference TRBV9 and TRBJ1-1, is DSGVTQTPKHLITATGQRVTLRCSPRSGDLSVYWYQQSLDQGLQFLIQYYNGEERAKGNILERFSAQQFPDLHSELNLSSLELGDSALYFCASSAGTGEAFFGQGTRLTVV.

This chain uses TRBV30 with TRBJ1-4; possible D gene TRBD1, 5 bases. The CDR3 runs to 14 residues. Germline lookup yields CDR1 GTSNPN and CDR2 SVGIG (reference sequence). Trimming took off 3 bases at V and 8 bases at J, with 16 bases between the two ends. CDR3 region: CAWREAYRTEKLFF. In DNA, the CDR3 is TGTGCCTGGAGAGAGGCTTACAGGACCGAAAAACTGTTTTTT.